A selection of T cell receptor beta chains follows, all from one sample in a study of HIV-infected patients and healthy controls. TCRdb used MiXCR to reprocess the 5' RACE reads, holding one entry per CDR3 protein. The data show about 63,000 distinct CDR3 sequences, about 16% seen once. The sequencing sample was made of CD4+ T cells from blood. All receptors come from a human donor in good health. The CDR3 runs from the conserved cysteine through the conserved F or W. D genes are given only for firm matches. Size values are once, few and many counts, or a class for expanded clones, and some rows have none.

J,V,size,D,DNA,CDR3
TRBJ2-7,TRBV7-2,-,TRBD2,TGTGCCAGCAGCCCCACGGGGGGGGGGCCCTACGAGCAGTACTTC,CASSPTGGGPYEQYF
TRBJ2-3,TRBV20-1,-,-,TGCAGTGCTAGCGCTACACTTCTAAGCACAGATACGCAGTATTTT,CSASATLLSTDTQYF
TRBJ2-7,TRBV7-9,-,-,TGTGCCAGCAGCTTAGGCCAGAACCACGAGCAGTACTTC,CASSLGQNHEQYF
TRBJ2-7,TRBV7-2,many,-,TGTGCCAGCAGAGAGCCCGGGTACGAGCAGTACTTC,CASREPGYEQYF
TRBJ1-1,TRBV12-3/TRBV12-4,-,-,TGTGCCAGCAGTTTACGTCGACAGCCCTCTGAAGCTTTCTTT,CASSLRRQPSEAFF
TRBJ1-5,TRBV7-6,-,TRBD1,TGTGCCAGCAGCTTAGATACACAGGGGCTGGGGGTTTTCGCCAATCAGCCCCAGCATTTT,CASSLDTQGLGVFANQPQHF
TRBJ2-1,TRBV12-3/TRBV12-4,-,TRBD1,TGTGCCAGCAGGGGACAGGGAGGGTACAATGAGCAGTTCTTC,CASRGQGGYNEQFF
TRBJ2-7,TRBV20-1,many,TRBD1,TGCAGTGCTAGAGGTACTGGGACAGCCGGGTACGAGCAGTACTTC,CSARGTGTAGYEQYF
TRBJ1-1,TRBV7-6,many,TRBD1,TGTGCCAGCAGCTTAGTACAGGGGCAGAACACTGAAGCTTTCTTT,CASSLVQGQNTEAFF
TRBJ1-1,TRBV18,few,-,TGTGCCAGCTCACCATCCGCGGGGGTAGCTTTCTTT,CASSPSAGVAFF
TRBJ2-5,TRBV20-1,few,-,TGCAGTGCTCCCAACCCAGGGGGGCAAGAGACCCAGTACTTC,CSAPNPGGQETQYF
TRBJ1-1,TRBV18,-,TRBD1,TGTGCCAGCTCACCCGGGACAGGGGGGTTGAACACTGAAGCTTTCTTT,CASSPGTGGLNTEAFF
TRBJ1-2,TRBV19,-,TRBD1,TGTGCCAGTAGGCAGGGGGGTAGCTATGGCTACACCTTC,CASRQGGSYGYTF
TRBJ2-1,TRBV2,-,-,TGTGCCAGCAAAGCCGACTCCGTATCCTACAATGAGCAGTTCTTC,CASKADSVSYNEQFF
TRBJ1-1,TRBV3-1,many,-,TGTGCCAGCAGCGGCAAACGAGGGCGCGGCACTGAAGCTTTCTTT,CASSGKRGRGTEAFF
TRBJ2-5,TRBV6-1,few,-,TGTGCCAGCAGTGAAAGTTTCGCGACAGGAATTAAAGAGACCCAGTACTTC,CASSESFATGIKETQYF
TRBJ1-1,TRBV6-5,many,-,TGTGCCAGCAGGCCGGAAGGCCTGTACACTGAAGCTTTCTTT,CASRPEGLYTEAFF
TRBJ2-7,TRBV5-1,few,-,TGCGCCAGCAGCTTGGGGCAGGGTGGATACGAGCAGTACTTC,CASSLGQGGYEQYF
TRBJ1-6,TRBV7-3,-,-,TGTGCCAGCAGCTACAGGACAAATTCACCCCTCCACTTT,CASSYRTNSPLHF
TRBJ2-3,TRBV7-2,-,TRBD2,TGTGCCAGCAGCTTAGCCCGACTAGCCACAGATACGCAGTATTTT,CASSLARLATDTQYF
TRBJ1-2,TRBV11-2,-,TRBD1,TGTGCCAGCAGCTTAGCGGGGGGACAGAACTATGGCTACACCTTC,CASSLAGGQNYGYTF
TRBJ1-5,TRBV29-1,-,-,TGCAGCGTTGAAGTCCTACAGGGACAGCCCCAGCATTTT,CSVEVLQGQPQHF
TRBJ2-2,TRBV19,-,-,TGTGCCAGTAGTTTCACGGGGCATCGCACCGGGGAGCTGTTTTTT,CASSFTGHRTGELFF
TRBJ2-5,TRBV20-1,-,TRBD1,TGCAGTGCTAGAGCGAGAACCACGAGGGACAGGACCCAAGAGACCCAGTACTTC,CSARARTTRDRTQETQYF
TRBJ2-7,TRBV7-2,-,-,TGTGCCAGCAGCTTAGCACACTCTTCCTACGAGCAGTACTTC,CASSLAHSSYEQYF
TRBJ1-2,TRBV5-1,many,TRBD1,TGCGCCAGCAGCTCCAAACAGGGGGCTAACTATGGCTACACCTTC,CASSSKQGANYGYTF
TRBJ1-5,TRBV9,many,-,TGTGCCAGCAGCGTAGGGCCACGACAGCCCCAGCATTTT,CASSVGPRQPQHF
TRBJ2-2,TRBV19,few,TRBD1,TGTGCCAGTAGTTCGGACAGGGGAATAACCGGGGAGCTGTTTTTT,CASSSDRGITGELFF
TRBJ2-7,TRBV4-2,many,TRBD2,TGTGCCAGCAGCCAAGCCCCTGGGTACGCGGGAGTGGCCTCCTACGAGCAGTACTTC,CASSQAPGYAGVASYEQYF
TRBJ2-1,TRBV7-8,few,TRBD1,TGTGCCAGCAGCTTAGCCGACAGGGCGATGTTTGAGCAGTTCTTC,CASSLADRAMFEQFF
TRBJ2-1,TRBV29-1,-,-,TGCAGCGTTGAGGCCCGCACAGGGCGGTCCTACAATGAGCAGTTCTTC,CSVEARTGRSYNEQFF
TRBJ1-1,TRBV6-5,-,-,TGTGCCAGCAGTTACGATGGGGACACTGAAGCTTTCTTT,CASSYDGDTEAFF
TRBJ2-7,TRBV29-1,-,-,TGCAGCGCCGGACAGTCCTACGAGCAGTACTTC,CSAGQSYEQYF
TRBJ2-7,TRBV29-1,many,-,TGCAGCGTTTATGCGGAGGGCTACGAGCAGTACTTC,CSVYAEGYEQYF
TRBJ2-3,TRBV7-9,-,-,TGTGCCAGCAGCTTAGCCCCCAGCACAGATACGCAGTATTTT,CASSLAPSTDTQYF
TRBJ2-1,TRBV3-1,few,-,TGTGCCAGCAGCCAAGGGATGGGTCCGGTAGTGCAGTTCTTC,CASSQGMGPVVQFF
TRBJ1-1,TRBV6-6,once,-,TGTGCCAGCAGTTACTCCGGGACAAGCACTGAAGCTTTCTTT,CASSYSGTSTEAFF
TRBJ2-7,TRBV14,many,-,TGTGCCAGCAGCCAAGGGCCCGAGCAGTACTTC,CASSQGPEQYF
TRBJ1-1,TRBV12-3/TRBV12-4,few,-,TGTGCCAGCAGTTCTGCAGGGGCGTCAGCTGAAGCTTTCTTT,CASSSAGASAEAFF
TRBJ2-7,TRBV20-1,-,-,TGCAGTGCTAGGCCCGGGTTTGCCTACGAGCAGTACTTC,CSARPGFAYEQYF
TRBJ1-4,TRBV20-1,-,-,TGCAGTGCTAGGACGCCAGGACATCGACTGTTTTTT,CSARTPGHRLFF
TRBJ1-1,TRBV28,-,-,TGTGCCAGCAGATATCAGGCGGACACTGAAGCTTTCTTT,CASRYQADTEAFF
TRBJ2-1,TRBV7-6,-,-,TGTGCCAGCAGCTTAGCGCTGCAGGGGTGGAATGAGCAGTTCTTC,CASSLALQGWNEQFF
TRBJ1-1,TRBV6-1,-,TRBD1,TGTGCCAGCAGTGACTTCCCATCAACAGGGGGGAACACTGAAGCTTTCTTT,CASSDFPSTGGNTEAFF
TRBJ2-2,TRBV3-1,-,-,TGTGCCAGCAGCCAAGGATCGGCAGTAACCGGGGAGCTGTTTTTT,CASSQGSAVTGELFF
TRBJ2-7,TRBV28,many,-,TGTGCCACTTCCCCCTGGGGGGGGGCGTCCTACGAGCAGTACTTC,CATSPWGGASYEQYF
TRBJ1-2,TRBV12-3/TRBV12-4,few,-,TGTGCCAGCAGTTTAAGATTGACCTCTGGCTACACCTTC,CASSLRLTSGYTF
TRBJ2-7,TRBV20-1,medium-sized,-,TGCAGTGCTACGCCAGGGACCGCCCACGAGCAGTACTTC,CSATPGTAHEQYF
TRBJ1-1,TRBV7-9,-,TRBD1,TGTGCCAGCAGCCTATCGAGGGGGCAGGGCTTAGCGGCTGAAGCTTTCTTT,CASSLSRGQGLAAEAFF
TRBJ2-1,TRBV11-1,few,TRBD1,TGTGCCAGCAGCTGGACCCCGGGACAGGGGTCCTACAATGAGCAGTTCTTC,CASSWTPGQGSYNEQFF
TRBJ1-6,TRBV6-2/TRBV6-3,many,-,TGTGCCAGCATAGCGGACAGCAATTCACCCCTCCACTTT,CASIADSNSPLHF
TRBJ1-3,TRBV7-8,many,TRBD1,TGTGCCAGCAGCTCACCCGCGGGGGACAGGGGGCCCTCTGGAAACACCATATATTTT,CASSSPAGDRGPSGNTIYF
TRBJ2-3,TRBV6-2/TRBV6-3,few,-,TGTGCCAGCAGTCCTAACCCTGTTCCAGGCACAGATACGCAGTATTTT,CASSPNPVPGTDTQYF
TRBJ1-5,TRBV7-8,few,-,TGTGCCAGCAGCTTATTGAGCAATCAGCCCCAGCATTTT,CASSLLSNQPQHF
TRBJ1-5,TRBV12-3/TRBV12-4,-,TRBD1,TGTGCCAGCAGTTCGGACAGGGGCGGTCAGCCCCAGCATTTT,CASSSDRGGQPQHF
TRBJ1-1,TRBV4-3,few,-,TGCGCCAGCAGGTACACAGTGAACACTGAAGCTTTCTTT,CASRYTVNTEAFF
TRBJ2-7,TRBV28,-,TRBD2,TGTGCCAGCAGTACCCCCGCAGGGAGGGACGAGCAGTACTTC,CASSTPAGRDEQYF